The 7 T cell receptor beta chains presented below share a single source sample, sequenced in a study of identical twins. Each CDR3 protein is one row after TCRdb ran MiXCR on the 5' RACE reads. The sample shows around 1.7 million distinct CDR3 sequences, about 30% of them seen only once. Material: cord blood. These receptor sequences come from a newborn girl in good health.

This clonotype was observed a handful of times. The genes are TRBV7-9 and TRBJ2-2; D is undetermined. Germline-derived CDR1 and CDR2 are SEHNR and FQNEAQ (reference sequence). V was cut by 2 bases and J by 5 bases, with 15 bases left in between. The CDR3 has 16 amino acids. The CDR3 DNA reads as TGTGCCAGCAGCTTAACCCAAGGGAAGGGAACCGGGGAGCTGTTTTTT. Translation: CASSLTQGKGTGELFF.

This clonotype came up a few times. The chain is built from TRBV7-9 and TRBJ1-1, with unresolved D. Germline values: CDR1 SEHNR, CDR2 FQNEAQ (reference sequence). V lost 1 base to trimming and J lost 3 bases, with 12 bases between them. CDR3 size: 15 residues. The CDR3 is CASSLDSWRDTEAFF. In DNA form, the CDR3 reads TGTGCCAGCAGCTTAGATTCTTGGCGGGACACTGAAGCTTTCTTT. Full variable domain (rest looked up from reference TRBV7-9 and TRBJ1-1): DTGVSQNPRHKITKRGQNVTFRCDPISEHNRLYWYRQTLGQGPEFLTYFQNEAQLEKSRLLSDRFSAERPKGSFSTLEIQRTEQGDSAMYLCASSLDSWRDTEAFFGQGTRLTVV.

In this sample, this clonotype turned up a few times. V usage is TRBV18 and J usage is TRBJ2-7; TRBD2 aligns across 13 bases. There are 19 residues in the CDR3. V lost 2 bases and J lost 0; bases outside the gene matches: 10. Per the germline V gene, CDR1 is KGHSH and CDR2 is LQKENI. CDR3 nucleotide sequence: TGTGCCAGCTCACCAAGGACTAGCGGGGGCACATCAAGCTCCTACGAGCAGTACTTC. Its protein is CASSPRTSGGTSSSYEQYF.

This clonotype has just a few counts. The chain uses TRBV9 and TRBJ2-3; perhaps TRBD1 as D (5 bases). CDR3 length: 15 amino acids. Germline-derived CDR1 and CDR2 are SGDLS and YYNGEE. Trimming stripped 0 bases from V and 3 bases from J, with 11 bases between. The DNA for the CDR3 is TGTGCCAGCAGCGTAGAGGCAGGGCGGACAGATACGCAGTATTTT. Its protein product is CASSVEAGRTDTQYF.

The J gene is TRBJ2-7, the V gene TRBV6-5; TRBD2 matches 10 bases. Unmatched junction bases numbered 8, after V lost 2 bases and J lost 7 bases. This CDR3 region has 15 residues. The V gene's germline CDR1 is MNHEY and CDR2 SVGAGI. CDR3 sequence: CASSYEPGLAIEQYF. The CDR3 region has the DNA TGTGCCAGCAGTTACGAGCCGGGACTAGCGATTGAGCAGTACTTC.

The rearrangement links TRBV2 to TRBJ2-4; 7 nucleotides agree with TRBD2. The CDR3 covers 15 residues. Germline assignment: CDR1 SNHLY and CDR2 FYNNEI. The V and J ends lost 8 bases and 1 base, in that order; junction bases with no gene match: 8. The CDR3 region has the DNA TGTGCCAGCCGGGGGGAGCTTTGGGCCAAAAACATTCAGTACTTC. Translating it yields CASRGELWAKNIQYF.

The gene calls are TRBV27 and TRBJ1-2, with D perhaps TRBD1 (5 bases). CDR3 length equals 14 residues. CDR1 MNHEY and CDR2 SMNVEV come from the germline V gene (reference sequence). V was cut by 4 bases and J by 2 bases, with 11 bases left in between. For the CDR3, the DNA is TGTGCCAGCAGTTGGTCTGGGACCAACTATGGCTACACCTTC. Translation gives CASSWSGTNYGYTF.